A selection of T cell receptor beta chains follows, all from one sample in a study of tumor-infiltrating lymphocytes in primary liver carcinoma. TCRdb reanalysed the multiplex PCR reads using MiXCR and keeps one entry per CDR3 protein. The sample carries 100,000 to 150,000 distinct CDR3 sequences, 55% to 65% recorded once. Input material: liver tumor tissue from sampling region 1. The receptors were gathered from an older woman with primary liver carcinoma and hepatitis B virus infection. Each CDR3 is given with its conserved first and last residue. A D gene is named only where the DNA matches it firmly. A clone size is listed for some rows: how often the clone was seen (once, few, many), or a class if it is expanded.

TRBD2	TRBV12-3/TRBV12-4	once	TRBJ2-1	TGTCCCAGCAGTTTGGGAGCGGGAGGGCACAATGAGCAGTTCTTC	CPSSLGAGGHNEQFF
.	TRBV10-3	.	TRBJ1-1	TGTGCCATCAGAACAGCAGGACCGAACACTGAAGCTTTCTTT	CAIRTAGPNTEAFF
.	TRBV11-2	.	TRBJ2-3	TGTGCCAGCAGCTCTACGACGCAAAACACAGATAAGCAGTATTTT	CASSSTTQNTDKQYF
.	TRBV28	.	TRBJ1-6	TGTGCCAGCAGTTTGGGGGATTCACCCCTCCACTTT	CASSLGDSPLHF
.	TRBV6-5	once	TRBJ2-3	TGTGCCAGCAGGTTGAGTGGGAGGATTATAGATACGCAGTATTTT	CASRLSGRIIDTQYF
.	TRBV6-6	.	TRBJ2-1	TGTGCCAACAGTACGACTAGACGCGACGATGAGCAGTTCTTC	CANSTTRRDDEQFF
.	TRBV30	.	TRBJ2-1	TGTGCCTGGAGGCGGCGGGGAGTCAATGAGCAGTTCTTC	CAWRRRGVNEQFF
.	TRBV28	.	TRBJ2-5	TGTGACAGCAGCTATTCAACGTACCAAGAGACCCAGTACTTC	CDSSYSTYQETQYF
.	TRBV12-3/TRBV12-4	.	TRBJ2-3	TGTGCCAGCAGCCTAAGGGCCGGGAACATAGGTACGCAGTATTTT	CASSLRAGNIGTQYF
.	TRBV27	.	TRBJ2-3	TGTGCCAGCAGTGGGGCTAGCGCGACAGATACGCAGTATTTT	CASSGASATDTQYF
.	TRBV28	.	TRBJ2-5	TGTGCCATCAGTCTCCAACAACAGGGACAAGAGACCCAGTACTTC	CAISLQQQGQETQYF
.	TRBV12-5	.	TRBJ2-1	TGTGCTAGTGATCCACGCCGGGACGCCGACTCCTACGATGAGCAGTTCTTC	CASDPRRDADSYDEQFF
TRBD1	TRBV7-9	.	TRBJ2-5	TGTGCCAGCAGCTTGAGACAGGGGGCTATGTGCCAAGAGACCCAGTACTTC	CASSLRQGAMCQETQYF
.	TRBV29-1	.	TRBJ1-1	TGCAGCGCCGCAGGTGGAGGCATGGGAGCTGAAGCTTTCTTT	CSAAGGGMGAEAFF
TRBD1	TRBV28	.	TRBJ2-1	TGTGCCAGCAGCGGAAGACAGGGAAGCTCCTACAATGAGCAGTTCTTC	CASSGRQGSSYNEQFF
.	TRBV12-3/TRBV12-4	many	TRBJ2-2	TGTGCCAGCAGTTTGGGTCAGAGGTACACCGGGGAGCTGTTTTTT	CASSLGQRYTGELFF
.	TRBV20-1	.	TRBJ1-3	TGCAGTGCCCAGGAGGGCTCCGGGAATACCATATATTTT	CSAQEGSGNTIYF
.	TRBV11-2	.	TRBJ2-6	TGTGCTAGCAGCTTAGGGGTTTTCTTTGGGGCCAACGTCCTGACTTTC	CASSLGVFFGANVLTF
.	TRBV29-1	.	TRBJ2-7	TGCTGTGTCGCTTTCAACCTCGGGCCGCGGGGCGAGCAGTACTTC	CCVAFNLGPRGEQYF
.	TRBV28	.	TRBJ1-5	TGTGCCAGCAGTACCCTCAGGGGAGAGGGGCAGCCCCAGCATTTT	CASSTLRGEGQPQHF
TRBD1	TRBV11-2	many	TRBJ2-7	TGTGCCAGCAGCCGGACAGGGGAAGAGCAGTACTTC	CASSRTGEEQYF
.	TRBV7-8	.	TRBJ2-7	TGTGCCAGCAGCTTAGAAGGCGGTGATTACGGGCAGTACTTC	CASSLEGGDYGQYF
.	TRBV4-1	once	TRBJ2-5	TGCGCCACCAGCCTCCATCCTTGGGATTTGGGGACCCAGTACTTC	CATSLHPWDLGTQYF
.	TRBV11-1	.	TRBJ2-5	TGTGCCAACAGCTTCAGGGGTCTGGAGACCCAGTACTTC	CANSFRGLETQYF
.	TRBV6-1	.	TRBJ2-7	TGTGCCAGTAGTGCTTCGGACAGAGCCTCCTACGAGCAGTACTTC	CASSASDRASYEQYF
.	TRBV13	.	TRBJ2-3	TGTGCCAGCAGCCCGGAACAGGGCACAGATACGCAGTATTTT	CASSPEQGTDTQYF
.	TRBV11-2	once	TRBJ2-2	TGTGCCGGCAGCCCTCCGCGAGCACCGACCGGGGAGCTGTTTTTT	CAGSPPRAPTGELFF
.	TRBV29-1	many	TRBJ2-7	TGCAGCGCCTCGACAGGGAGGGAGCAGTACTTC	CSASTGREQYF
TRBD2	TRBV7-9	many	TRBJ2-3	TGTGCCAGCAGCCCGACTGTCTCTAGCGGGAGGGCCGGTACGCAGTATTTT	CASSPTVSSGRAGTQYF
.	TRBV11-2	.	TRBJ2-5	TGTGCCAGCAGCCGGGACACCCAAGAAACCGAGTACTTC	CASSRDTQETEYF
.	TRBV29-1	.	TRBJ2-2	TGCAGCGTTGAACCCGGAGGCAGGGTAGGACTCACTCTTCAAAACCCGAACATCGGGGAGCTGTTTTTT	CSVEPGGRVGLTLQNPNIGELFF
.	TRBV7-8	.	TRBJ2-7	TGTGCCAGCAGCTTAATGGGACAAGGTGGTCGCGAGCAGTACTTC	CASSLMGQGGREQYF
.	TRBV11-2	.	TRBJ2-2	TGTGCCAGCAGCTTAGAAAGGGGGTCCGGGGGACTGTTTTTT	CASSLERGSGGLFF
.	TRBV14	few	TRBJ2-5	TGTGCCAGCAGCCATAGCGGAACGGGGACCCAGTACTTC	CASSHSGTGTQYF
.	TRBV6-2/TRBV6-3	once	TRBJ1-5	TGTTCCAGCAGTTATCAAGAAATCCAGCCCCAGCATTTT	CSSSYQEIQPQHF
.	TRBV9	.	TRBJ1-5	TGTGCCAGCAGCGCGACAGTGGGTGATCAGCCCCAGCATTTT	CASSATVGDQPQHF
.	TRBV30	once	TRBJ1-2	TGTGTCTGGAGTGACCAGGGAGGGTATGGCTACACCTTC	CVWSDQGGYGYTF
.	TRBV12-3/TRBV12-4	.	TRBJ2-3	TGTGCCAGCAGTTTCCAGAACACATATACGCAGTATTTT	CASSFQNTYTQYF
TRBD2	TRBV6-6	few	TRBJ2-1	TGTGTCAGCAGAGGACTAGTTAATGTCAATGAGCAGTTCTTC	CVSRGLVNVNEQFF
TRBD2	TRBV11-2	few	TRBJ2-1	TGTGCCAGCAGCCCCCGACTAGCGGGAGGGCCGGGGGATGAGCAGTTCTTC	CASSPRLAGGPGDEQFF
TRBD2	TRBV4-2	.	TRBJ2-5	TGTGCCAGCAGCCGAGATTTAACTAGCGGGACTGAGACCCAGTACTTC	CASSRDLTSGTETQYF